This is a list of T cell receptor beta chains from one sample in a study of T-cell memory formation after mild COVID-19. MiXCR, run by TCRdb on the 5' RACE reads, gives a single entry per CDR3 protein. The data show 300,000 to 400,000 distinct CDR3 sequences, around 15% seen once. Sequencing was carried out using PBMCs or a T cell subset sorted from them (not recorded which). The source is a man aged 18 to 29 who had mild COVID-19 (a few samples of this study predate the infection). Cell type and time point are not known. Both conserved end residues are part of each CDR3. Where a row states a size, it is once, few, many or the class of an expanded clone; other rows omit it.

>13|.|TRBV20-1|TRBJ1-2
CSARTVTNYGYTF
>15|.|TRBV11-2|TRBJ2-7
CASSLGPGGSYEQYF
>14|many|TRBV7-7|TRBJ2-2
CASSKGANTGELFF
>14|.|TRBV28|TRBJ1-2
CASSLSSGWYGYTF
>13|.|TRBV7-9|TRBJ1-4
CASSLGLNEKLFF
>15|few|TRBV7-3|TRBJ2-5
CASSLTWGLGETQYF
>13|.|TRBV28|TRBJ2-4
CASSFWGENIQYF
>15|many|TRBV7-9|TRBJ2-1
CASSLLTGFFNEQFF
>12|few|TRBV20-1|TRBJ1-2
CSARTDRDGYTF
>13|.|TRBV24-1|TRBJ2-2
CATSRGDTGELFF
>15|few|TRBV5-5|TRBJ2-3
CASSLLWVATDTQYF
>13|.|TRBV19|TRBJ1-6
CASNGQGVSPLHF
>10|.|TRBV6-2/TRBV6-3|TRBJ1-6
CASSRSPLHF
>14|.|TRBV4-3|TRBJ1-2
CASSQARGAYGYTF
>15|many|TRBV5-1|TRBJ2-7
CASSLASGGTYEQYF
>16|.|TRBV5-1|TRBJ2-1
CASSLTGDSSYNEQFF
>13|few|TRBV7-9|TRBJ2-1
CASSLVPSDEQFF
>13|few|TRBV20-1|TRBJ1-4
CSARDGRNEKLFF
>13|few|TRBV11-2|TRBJ1-1
CASSPMIGSEAFF
>13|few|TRBV19|TRBJ1-1
CASSGTAGNEAFF
>14|.|TRBV24-1|TRBJ1-5
CATSSTDGNQPQHF
>14|few|TRBV11-2|TRBJ2-5
CASSYRSFQETQYF
>15|few|TRBV18|TRBJ2-3
CASSKESTSTDTQYF
>14|.|TRBV6-2/TRBV6-3|TRBJ2-5
CAIGTSGVSETQYF
>15|.|TRBV7-6|TRBJ2-5
CASSLGTGREETQYF
>16|many|TRBV24-1|TRBJ2-5
CATSDSGQGGAETQYF
>15|.|TRBV7-9|TRBJ1-5
CASSLGPGFNQPQHF
>15|.|TRBV18|TRBJ1-1
CASSLMDRGDTEAFF
>15|.|TRBV7-8|TRBJ2-6
CASSTQGAGANVLTF
>16|many|TRBV6-5|TRBJ2-5
CASSYSPFGGRETQYF
>18|.|TRBV7-8|TRBJ2-3
CASSLARRTGRVGDTQYF
>13|many|TRBV20-1|TRBJ2-3
CSQDRRDTDTQYF
>17|few|TRBV4-1|TRBJ1-2
CASSQALAPDKGYGYTF
>14|few|TRBV6-5|TRBJ1-1
CASSYGQRNTEAFF
>15|few|TRBV5-1|TRBJ2-5
CASSWEGRSEETQYF
>15|once|TRBV20-1|TRBJ2-3
CSARMGGTATDTQYF
>15|few|TRBV4-2|TRBJ2-3
CASSQGGQVTDTQYF
>16|.|TRBV12-3/TRBV12-4|TRBJ2-1
CASSFPAGTNDNEQFF
>15|.|TRBV7-2|TRBJ1-1
CASSLVEGVNTEAFF
>16|few|TRBV6-2/TRBV6-3|TRBJ2-7
CASREAGTADRYEQYF
>15|many|TRBV7-9|TRBJ2-1
CASSQSPTGWNEQFF
>14|few|TRBV7-9|TRBJ2-7
CASSSQVDPYEQYF
>16|many|TRBV7-8|TRBJ2-5
CASSLETSGLQETQYF
>14|.|TRBV20-1|TRBJ2-1
CSASLAGGFNEQFF
>15|.|TRBV4-1|TRBJ2-5
CASSQDETRRGTQYF
>15|many|TRBV7-2|TRBJ1-3
CASSPRGLERNTIYF
>14|.|TRBV15|TRBJ1-5
CATSRRGGNQPQHF
>13|.|TRBV6-5|TRBJ2-7
CASARTGTYEQYF
>14|.|TRBV12-3/TRBV12-4|TRBJ1-4
CASSLAQGYEKLFF
>17|.|TRBV6-1|TRBJ2-3
CASSGAIRTARTDTQYF
>15|.|TRBV9|TRBJ2-7
CASSVAAGGEYEQYF
>15|.|TRBV28|TRBJ1-1
CASSLLHTGDTEAFF
>14|.|TRBV7-9|TRBJ1-5
CASSQTGVDQPQHF
>14|few|TRBV10-3|TRBJ2-3
CAISVTGSTDTQYF
>14|.|TRBV20-1|TRBJ2-2
CSAMQQGLTGELFF
>13|.|TRBV6-6|TRBJ1-2
CASTIQSANGYTF
>14|.|TRBV2|TRBJ2-3
CASSEVDRDGTQYF